This passage covers 20 T cell receptor beta chains from one sample sequenced in a study of blood T cell repertoires in COVID-19. Here immunoSEQ multiplex PCR was the method, and the copy in TCRdb shows in-frame clones only, minus some. Found here are over 200,000 clones, about 88% of them singletons; the top ten hold less than 3.5%. The sample taken for sequencing was peripheral blood. These receptors were collected from a woman aged 55 to 70 with acute or convalescent COVID-19.

This clone was found a few times. This chain connects TRBV3-1 (or the pseudogene TRBV3-2) to TRBJ2-7; no clear D gene. Deletions cut 2 bases from V and 0 bases from J, with 5 bases between. The germline V gene encodes CDR1 LGHDT and CDR2 YNNKEL (reference sequence). The CDR3 totals 13 residues. The DNA for the CDR3 is TGTGCCAGCAGCCAACTTAGCTCCTACGAGCAGTACTTC. Translated: CASSQLSSYEQYF.

The chain has TRBV6-5 and TRBJ2-4, with 9 bases lining up with TRBD1. CDR1 is MNHEY, CDR2 SVGAGI, per germline. The CDR3 sequence is 14 residues long. V shed 4 bases and J 5 bases; nucleotides not matched to a gene: 3. Written as DNA, the CDR3 is TGTGCCAGCAGTTCACGGACAGGGGAAAACATTCAGTACTTC. Protein product: CASSSRTGENIQYF.

The table lists this clone with a count of one. The J gene is TRBJ1-2, the V gene TRBV6-5; 8 bases are a match to TRBD1. Unmatched junction bases numbered 4, after V lost 1 base and J lost 3 bases. The CDR3 covers 15 residues. Germline V gene data show CDR1 as MNHEY and CDR2 as SVGAGI. CDR3 loop: CASSYWQGAHYGYTF. The CDR3 DNA follows: TGTGCCAGCAGTTACTGGCAGGGGGCCCACTATGGCTACACCTTC.

This clone occurred once. The rearrangement links TRBV27 to TRBJ2-7; TRBD1 is a possible D gene (6 bases). The ends were cut back, 7 bases at V and 2 bases at J, with 15 bases in the middle. CDR1 is MNHEY, CDR2 SMNVEV, per germline (reference sequence). The CDR3 totals 14 residues. The CDR3 region is CASTTQGLAYEQYF. CDR3 in DNA: TGTGCCAGCACCACTCAGGGGCTCGCCTACGAGCAGTACTTC.

This clone was picked up one time. Germline is not matched at one junction end, which may reflect a read error. The V and J genes are TRBV5-4 and TRBJ1-2, with TRBD1 matching 10 bases. The CDR3 length is 14 residues. CDR1 and CDR2 (germline): SGHNT, YYREEE (reference sequence). The CDR3 nucleotides read TGTGCCAGCAGATTGGGACAGGGGAACTATGGCTACACCTTC. Translated, it gives CASRLGQGNYGYTF.

J is TRBJ2-6 and V is TRBV5-1; D perhaps matches TRBD2 (5 bases). V lost 0 bases, J lost 1 base, and 11 bases lay in between. Per the germline V gene, CDR1 is SGHRS and CDR2 is YFSETQ. The CDR3 runs to 17 residues. CDR3 nucleotide sequence: TGCGCCAGCAGCTTGGGGGAGTCGGCTTCTGGGGCCAACGTCCTGACTTTC. Protein: CASSLGESASGANVLTF.

This sequence joins TRBV30 and TRBJ2-1; TRBD2 matches at 7 bases. The CDR3 contains 16 residues. Germline V gives CDR1 GTSNPN, CDR2 SVGIG (reference sequence). The J segment lost 11 bases and the V segment lost 0 bases, leaving 16 bases of the junction unmatched. The CDR3 is CAWSVLEVAGGGKQFF. CDR3 nucleotides: TGTGCCTGGAGTGTACTTGAGGTGGCTGGGGGAGGGAAGCAGTTCTTC.

The CDR3 here is CATSRVDSASTDTQYF. CDR3 bases: TGTGCCACCAGCCGGGTGGACAGCGCTAGCACAGATACGCAGTATTTT. The chain uses TRBV24-1 and TRBJ2-3; tentative D call: TRBD1 (6 bases). In germline, CDR1 is KGHDR, CDR2 SFDVKD. The CDR3 totals 16 residues. Trimming removed 7 bases from V and 0 bases from J, with 16 bases in between.

V and J are TRBV10-3 and TRBJ1-2; 7 bases are shared with TRBD1. The CDR3 loop spans 13 amino acids. Germline V gene data show CDR1 as ENHRY and CDR2 as SYGVKD. V trimming: 5 bases; J trimming: 3 bases; junction bases outside the gene matches: 3. DNA for the CDR3: TGTGCCATCAGTCATGACAGGGACTATGGCTACACCTTC. Translation gives CAISHDRDYGYTF.

There are a few counts of this clone. V and J are TRBV9 and TRBJ1-3; D perhaps matches TRBD1 (6 bases). Germline CDR1 SGDLS, CDR2 YYNGEE. The CDR3 extends over 14 amino acids. The V gene lost 0 bases and the J gene lost 4 bases, with 8 bases spanning the gap. CDR3 protein: CASSVADRGNTIYF. The CDR3 nucleotides are TGTGCCAGCAGCGTAGCTGACAGGGGAAACACCATATATTTT.

This clone was detected only a few times. The rearrangement joins TRBV3-1 (or the pseudogene TRBV3-2) to TRBJ1-1, with TRBD1 matching 7 bases. V gave up 0 bases and J gave up 2 bases; unmatched junction bases: 6. The CDR3 runs to 16 residues. Germline-derived CDR1 and CDR2 are LGHDT and YNNKEL (reference sequence). The chain's CDR3 is CASSQERGQVNTEAFF. The CDR3 coding sequence is TGTGCCAGCAGCCAAGAGAGGGGGCAGGTAAACACTGAAGCTTTCTTT.

This chain uses TRBV27 with TRBJ2-1; 10 bases align to TRBD2. J gave up 6 bases and V 5 bases, and 10 bases lay outside the gene matches. CDR3 length equals 16 residues. CDR1 and CDR2 from the germline V gene are MNHEY and SMNVEV (reference sequence). The DNA of the CDR3 is TGTGCCAGCAGTCCTTATCTAGCGGGAGTCGGCAATGAGCAGTTCTTC. Translation: CASSPYLAGVGNEQFF.

The table lists this clone with a few counts. Other DNA sequences in the sample encode the same CDR3. This chain uses TRBV3-1 (or the pseudogene TRBV3-2) with TRBJ2-3; the match to TRBD2 covers 10 bases. Trimming removed 0 bases from V and 4 bases from J; junction bases left unmatched: 7. The V gene's germline CDR1 is LGHDT and CDR2 YNNKEL (reference sequence). The CDR3 spans 17 residues. The CDR3 reads CASSQEMGLAGADTQYF. CDR3 nucleotide sequence: TGTGCCAGCAGCCAAGAAATGGGCCTAGCGGGGGCAGATACGCAGTATTTT.

The V gene is TRBV24-1, the J gene TRBJ2-1, with D possibly TRBD2 on 7 matching bases. There are 16 residues in the CDR3. V was pared by 3 bases and J by 1 base, with 12 bases between. From germline, CDR1 is KGHDR and CDR2 SFDVKD. The CDR3 spells CATSDRGRGSYNEQFF. DNA of the CDR3: TGTGCCACCAGTGATCGGGGGCGGGGGTCCTACAATGAGCAGTTCTTC.

The J gene is TRBJ2-7, the V gene TRBV4-3, with a tentative D call TRBD2 (7 bases). With 4 bases removed from V and 2 bases from J, the gap between germline ends came to 18 bases. Germline CDR1 LGHNA, CDR2 YSLEER. This CDR3 has 16 residues. Here the CDR3 DNA reads TGCGCCAGCAGCCCTAACCATGGGGGGGCCACCTACGAGCAGTACTTC. Its protein product is CASSPNHGGATYEQYF.

This chain connects TRBV3-1 (or the pseudogene TRBV3-2) to TRBJ2-2; TRBD2 might be the D (6 bases). Germline V lookup: CDR1 LGHDT, CDR2 YNNKEL (reference sequence). The ends were cut back, 0 bases at V and 8 bases at J, with 13 bases in the middle. CDR3 length equals 15 residues. The CDR3 DNA sequence: TGTGCCAGCAGCCAAGAGCTAGCGTTCTGGGGGGAGCTGTTTTTT. It yields the protein CASSQELAFWGELFF.

J is TRBJ2-7 and V is TRBV3-1 (or the pseudogene TRBV3-2), with D possibly TRBD2 on 5 matching bases. The CDR3 has 14 residues. Deletions cut 1 base from V and 4 bases from J, with 11 bases between. Germline V gene data show CDR1 as LGHDT and CDR2 as YNNKEL (reference sequence). This chain's CDR3 is CASSQGPEGYEQYF. The CDR3 DNA is TGTGCCAGCAGCCAAGGACCAGAGGGTTACGAGCAGTACTTC.

The chain has TRBV7-2 and TRBJ2-1; 8 bases map to TRBD2. Germline-derived CDR1 and CDR2 are SGHTA and FQGNSA. Trimming removed 1 base from V and 15 bases from J; junction bases left unmatched: 8. This CDR3 has 13 residues. CDR3 nucleotide sequence: TGTGCCAGCAGCTTAGTGATTAGCGGGATGCCGTTCTTC. The encoded protein is CASSLVISGMPFF.

This clone appeared a few times. V is TRBV7-2 and J is TRBJ1-2, with 12 bases fitting TRBD1. Germline V gene lookup returns CDR1 SGHTA and CDR2 FQGNSA. The J segment lost 6 bases and the V segment lost 1 base, leaving 3 bases of the junction unmatched. This CDR3 has 15 residues. CDR3 DNA: TGTGCCAGCAGCTTAGGGGGACAGGGGGCTAATGGCTACACCTTC. This codes for CASSLGGQGANGYTF.

The count of this clone is one. The J gene is TRBJ1-5, the V gene TRBV19; weak D call: TRBD1 (5 bases). The CDR3 runs to 15 residues. Germline-derived CDR1 and CDR2 are LNHDA and SQIVND (reference sequence). Trimming stripped 2 bases from V and 6 bases from J, with 14 bases between. CDR3 region: CASSILGRAPQPQHF. Here the CDR3 DNA reads TGTGCCAGTAGTATATTGGGCAGGGCCCCTCAGCCCCAGCATTTT.